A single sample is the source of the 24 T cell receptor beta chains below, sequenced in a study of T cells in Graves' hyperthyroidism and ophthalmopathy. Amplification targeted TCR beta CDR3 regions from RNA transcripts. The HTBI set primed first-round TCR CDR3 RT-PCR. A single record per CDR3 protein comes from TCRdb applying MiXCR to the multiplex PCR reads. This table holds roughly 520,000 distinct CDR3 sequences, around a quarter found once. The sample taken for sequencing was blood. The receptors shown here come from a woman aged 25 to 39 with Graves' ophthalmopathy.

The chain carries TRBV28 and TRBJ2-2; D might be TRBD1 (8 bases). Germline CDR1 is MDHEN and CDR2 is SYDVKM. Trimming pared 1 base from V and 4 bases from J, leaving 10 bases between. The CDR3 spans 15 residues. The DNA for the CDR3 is TGTGCCAGCAGTTTATACAGGGGGGGCACCGGGGAGCTGTTTTTT. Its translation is CASSLYRGGTGELFF.

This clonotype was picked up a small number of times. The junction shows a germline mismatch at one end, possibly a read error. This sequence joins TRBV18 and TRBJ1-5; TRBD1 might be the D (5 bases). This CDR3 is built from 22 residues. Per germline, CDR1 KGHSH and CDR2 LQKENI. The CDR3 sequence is CANSPGRQDPTARSYSNQPQHF. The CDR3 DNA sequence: TGTGCCAACTCACCGGGACGGCAAGATCCCACGGCAAGATCATATAGCAATCAGCCCCAGCATTTT. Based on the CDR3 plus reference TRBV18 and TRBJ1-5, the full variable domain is NAGVMQNPRHLVRRRGQEARLRCSPMKGHSHVYWYRQLPEEGLKFMVYLQKENIIDESGMPKERFSAEFPKEGPSILRIQQVVRGDSAAYFCANSPGRQDPTARSYSNQPQHFGDGTRLSIL.

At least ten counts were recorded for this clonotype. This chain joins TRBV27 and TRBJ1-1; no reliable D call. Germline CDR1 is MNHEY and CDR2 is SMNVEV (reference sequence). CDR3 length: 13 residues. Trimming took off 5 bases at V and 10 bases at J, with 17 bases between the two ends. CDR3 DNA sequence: TGTGCCAGCAGTCCCCCAAACTCGGGCTCAGCTTTCTTT. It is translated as CASSPPNSGSAFF.

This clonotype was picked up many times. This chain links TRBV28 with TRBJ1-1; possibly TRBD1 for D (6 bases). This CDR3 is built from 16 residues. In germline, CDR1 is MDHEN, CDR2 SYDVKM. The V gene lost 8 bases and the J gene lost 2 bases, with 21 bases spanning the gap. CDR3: CASWTRQAVKNTEAFF. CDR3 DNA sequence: TGTGCCAGCTGGACTAGACAGGCCGTTAAAAACACTGAAGCTTTCTTT.

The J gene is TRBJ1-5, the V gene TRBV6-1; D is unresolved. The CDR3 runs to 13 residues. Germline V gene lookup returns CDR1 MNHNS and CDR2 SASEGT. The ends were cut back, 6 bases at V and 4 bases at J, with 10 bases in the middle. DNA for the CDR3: TGTGCCAGCAGGACTTTACTAAATCAGCCCCAGCATTTT. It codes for CASRTLLNQPQHF.

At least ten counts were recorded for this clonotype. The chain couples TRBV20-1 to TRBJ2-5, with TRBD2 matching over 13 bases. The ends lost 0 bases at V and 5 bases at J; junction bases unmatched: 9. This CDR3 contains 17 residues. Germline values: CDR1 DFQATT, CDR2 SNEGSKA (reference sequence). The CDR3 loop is CSARDPLAGGPEETQYF. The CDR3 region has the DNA TGCAGTGCTAGAGATCCACTAGCGGGGGGGCCTGAGGAGACCCAGTACTTC.

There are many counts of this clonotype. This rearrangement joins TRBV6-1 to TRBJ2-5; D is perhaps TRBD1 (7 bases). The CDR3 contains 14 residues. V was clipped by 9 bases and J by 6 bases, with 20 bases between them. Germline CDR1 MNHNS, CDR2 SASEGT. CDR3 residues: CASTRRGREKTQYF. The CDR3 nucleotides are TGTGCCAGTACCCGGAGGGGGCGCGAAAAGACCCAGTACTTC.

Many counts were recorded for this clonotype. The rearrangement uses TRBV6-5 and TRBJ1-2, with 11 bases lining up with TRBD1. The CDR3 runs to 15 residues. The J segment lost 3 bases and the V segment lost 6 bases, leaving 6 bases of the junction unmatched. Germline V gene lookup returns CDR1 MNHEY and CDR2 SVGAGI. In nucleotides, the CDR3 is TGTGCCAGCAGCCCAGGGACAGGGGGTGACTATGGCTACACCTTC. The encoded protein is CASSPGTGGDYGYTF.

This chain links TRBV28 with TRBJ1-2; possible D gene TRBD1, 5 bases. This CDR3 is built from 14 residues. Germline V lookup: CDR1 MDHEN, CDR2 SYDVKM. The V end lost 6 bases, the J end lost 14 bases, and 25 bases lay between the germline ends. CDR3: CASSPTWTHAGRTF. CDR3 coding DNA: TGTGCCAGCAGCCCAACGTGGACACACGCGGGGAGGACCTTC.

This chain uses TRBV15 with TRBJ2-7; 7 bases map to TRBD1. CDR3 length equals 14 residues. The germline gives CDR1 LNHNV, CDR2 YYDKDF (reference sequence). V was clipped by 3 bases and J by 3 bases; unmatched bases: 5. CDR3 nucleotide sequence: TGTGCCACCAGCAGGCCGGGACAGAGCTACGAGCAGTACTTC. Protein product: CATSRPGQSYEQYF.

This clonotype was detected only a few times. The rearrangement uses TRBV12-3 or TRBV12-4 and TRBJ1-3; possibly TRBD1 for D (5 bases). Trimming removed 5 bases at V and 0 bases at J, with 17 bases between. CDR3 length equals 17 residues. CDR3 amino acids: CASSLPSGHPSGNTIYF. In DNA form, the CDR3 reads TGTGCCAGCAGTCTCCCTTCAGGGCACCCCTCTGGAAACACCATATATTTT.

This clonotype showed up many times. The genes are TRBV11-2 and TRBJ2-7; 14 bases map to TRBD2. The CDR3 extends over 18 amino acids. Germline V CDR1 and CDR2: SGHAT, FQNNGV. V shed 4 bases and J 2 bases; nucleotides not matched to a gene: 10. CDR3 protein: CASSSRLAGGPDAYEQYF. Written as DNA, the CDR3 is TGTGCCAGCAGCTCCCGACTAGCGGGGGGGCCAGACGCCTACGAGCAGTACTTC.

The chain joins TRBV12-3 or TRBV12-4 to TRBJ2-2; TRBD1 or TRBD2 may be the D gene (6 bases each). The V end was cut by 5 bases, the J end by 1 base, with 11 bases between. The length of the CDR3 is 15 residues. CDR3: CASSLRGQNTGELFF. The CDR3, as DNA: TGTGCCAGCAGTCTCCGGGGGCAGAACACCGGGGAGCTGTTTTTT.

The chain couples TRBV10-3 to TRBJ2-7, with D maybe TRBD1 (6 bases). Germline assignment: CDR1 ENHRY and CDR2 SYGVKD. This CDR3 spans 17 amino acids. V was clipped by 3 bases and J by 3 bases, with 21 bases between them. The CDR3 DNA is TGTGCCATCAGTGACCCCGAACGACGGTCCAGGGGCTACGAGCAGTACTTC. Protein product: CAISDPERRSRGYEQYF.

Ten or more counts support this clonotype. CDR3 sequence: CSANTADRGHTLAKNIQYF. The CDR3 DNA is TGCAGTGCAAACACCGCCGACAGGGGTCATACCTTAGCCAAAAACATTCAGTACTTC. The chain joins TRBV20-1 to TRBJ2-4, with 8 positions matching TRBD1. Per the germline V gene, CDR1 is DFQATT and CDR2 is SNEGSKA (reference sequence). The ends lost 6 bases at V and 0 bases at J; junction bases unmatched: 19. The CDR3 has 19 amino acids.

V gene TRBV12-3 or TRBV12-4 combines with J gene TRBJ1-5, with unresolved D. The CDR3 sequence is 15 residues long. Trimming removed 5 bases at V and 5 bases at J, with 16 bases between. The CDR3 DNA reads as TGTGCCAGCAGTCCAACCGTCCGGGTCGATCAGCCCCAGCATTTT. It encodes CASSPTVRVDQPQHF.

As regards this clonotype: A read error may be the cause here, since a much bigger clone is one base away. CDR3 DNA: TGTGCCAGCAGTTTTGACGAAGGCGAGCAGTGCTTC. This encodes CASSFDEGEQCF. The chain joins TRBV6-5 to TRBJ2-7; no firm D call. In germline, CDR1 is MNHEY, CDR2 SVGAGI. The CDR3 covers 12 residues.

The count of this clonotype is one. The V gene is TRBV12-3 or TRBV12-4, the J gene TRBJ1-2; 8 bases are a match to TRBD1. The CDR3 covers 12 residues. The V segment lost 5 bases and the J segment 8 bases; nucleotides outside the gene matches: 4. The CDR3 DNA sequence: TGTGCCAGCAGTACCGGACAGGGCGGCTACACCTTC. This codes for CASSTGQGGYTF.

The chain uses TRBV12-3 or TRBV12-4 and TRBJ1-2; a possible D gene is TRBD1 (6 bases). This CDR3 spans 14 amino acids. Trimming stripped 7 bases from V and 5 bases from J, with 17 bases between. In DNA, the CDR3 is TGTGCCAGCACCGACACAGGGATTTTATATGGCTACACCTTC. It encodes CASTDTGILYGYTF.

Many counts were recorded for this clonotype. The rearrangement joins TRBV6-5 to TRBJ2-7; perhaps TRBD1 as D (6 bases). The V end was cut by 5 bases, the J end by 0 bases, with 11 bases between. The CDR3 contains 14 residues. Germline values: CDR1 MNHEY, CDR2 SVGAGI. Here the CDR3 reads CASSNGQLSYEQYF. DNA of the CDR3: TGTGCCAGCAGTAACGGACAGCTCTCCTACGAGCAGTACTTC.

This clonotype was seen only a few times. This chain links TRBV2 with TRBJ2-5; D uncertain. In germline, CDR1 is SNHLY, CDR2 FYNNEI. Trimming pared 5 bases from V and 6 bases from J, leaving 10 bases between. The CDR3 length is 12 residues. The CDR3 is CASSPFAQTQYF. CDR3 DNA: TGTGCCAGCAGTCCTTTCGCCCAGACCCAGTACTTC.

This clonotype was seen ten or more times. The CDR3 DNA is TGTGCCAGCAGTCCATCTCTATCGGGACAGCTCTCCTACGAGCAGTACTTC. Translation: CASSPSLSGQLSYEQYF. The chain is built from TRBV27 and TRBJ2-7; TRBD1 agrees at 7 bases. Germline V gene data show CDR1 as MNHEY and CDR2 as SMNVEV (reference sequence). The ends lost 5 bases at V and 0 bases at J; junction bases unmatched: 13. This CDR3 has 17 amino acids.

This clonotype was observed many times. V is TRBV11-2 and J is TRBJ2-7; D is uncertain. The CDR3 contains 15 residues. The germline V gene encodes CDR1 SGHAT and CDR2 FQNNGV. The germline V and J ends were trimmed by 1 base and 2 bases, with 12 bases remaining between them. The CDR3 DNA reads TGTGCCAGCAGCTTAGGCCCGACACCTACCTACGAGCAGTACTTC. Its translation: CASSLGPTPTYEQYF.

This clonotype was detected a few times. This CDR3 is CASTVSRDSGNTIYF. DNA for the CDR3: TGTGCCAGCACCGTAAGCCGGGACTCTGGAAACACCATATATTTT. The V gene is TRBV5-6, the J gene TRBJ1-3; D call uncertain. V was trimmed by 6 bases and J by 0 bases, leaving 13 bases between them. Germline V gene lookup returns CDR1 SGHDT and CDR2 YYEEEE. CDR3 length equals 15 residues.